The rows below give T cell receptor beta chains drawn from one sample of a study of shared clonotypes between healthy human individuals. This table comes from immunoSEQ multiplex PCR, and its TCRdb copy is limited to in-frame clones, with some not included. The sample lists roughly 530,000 clones, roughly 95% seen once, with about 0.064% in the top ten. Sequences were obtained from naive CD4+ T cells sorted from blood. The receptors were gathered from a woman aged 25-40 years in good health. CDR3s include the opening cysteine and the closing phenylalanine or tryptophan. The D gene is left open where the match is weak. Expanded clones get a size class; other rows say once, few or many, or leave the size out.

>.|TRBJ2-5|TRBV18|.
CASSLRQGGEETQYF
TGTGCCAGCTCACTGAGACAGGGAGGCGAAGAGACCCAGTACTTC
>.|TRBJ1-2|TRBV27|.
CASKRAGAWVNYGYTF
TGTGCCAGCAAAAGGGCAGGGGCCTGGGTTAACTATGGCTACACCTTC
>TRBD2|TRBJ2-1|TRBV7-8|.
CASSESRTSGVSSYNEQFF
TGTGCCAGCAGCGAATCCCGGACTAGCGGGGTCAGCTCCTACAATGAGCAGTTCTTC
>.|TRBJ2-1|TRBV28|.
CASKIKRNSYNEQFF
TGTGCCAGCAAAATAAAGCGGAACTCCTACAATGAGCAGTTCTTC
>.|TRBJ2-5|TRBV19|.
CASSIVWQKETQYF
TGTGCCAGTAGTATAGTTTGGCAAAAAGAGACCCAGTACTTC
>TRBD1|TRBJ2-1|TRBV5-1|.
CASSLVRGLDYPNSNEQFF
TGCGCCAGCAGCTTGGTAAGGGGGCTAGATTATCCGAACTCCAATGAGCAGTTCTTC
>TRBD2|TRBJ2-5|TRBV5-1|once
CASSWGLAGRFETQYF
TGCGCCAGCAGCTGGGGTCTAGCGGGAAGATTTGAGACCCAGTACTTC
>.|TRBJ2-2|TRBV6-6|.
CASRFKGGRGTGELFF
TGTGCCAGCAGGTTTAAGGGGGGTCGGGGCACCGGGGAGCTGTTTTTT
>.|TRBJ2-2|TRBV28|.
CASSPGRTGKNTGELFF
TGTGCCAGCAGCCCTGGACGCACAGGAAAGAACACCGGGGAGCTGTTTTTT
>.|TRBJ2-1|TRBV5-4|.
CASSLTGKEQFF
TGTGCCAGCAGCTTAACAGGGAAGGAGCAGTTCTTC
>.|TRBJ2-7|TRBV28|.
CASSYRVRRYEQYF
TGTGCCAGCAGTTACAGGGTTCGCCGCTACGAGCAGTACTTC
>TRBD2|TRBJ2-7|TRBV6-1|.
CASRAGTYEQYF
TGTGCCAGCAGAGCGGGAACCTACGAGCAGTACTTC
>TRBD2|TRBJ2-7|TRBV5-8|.
CASSGLSSGKEFYEQYF
TGTGCCAGCAGCGGGTTGTCTAGCGGGAAGGAATTCTACGAGCAGTACTTC
>TRBD1|TRBJ1-2|TRBV6-5|few
CASVGQGANGYTF
TGTGCCAGCGTAGGACAGGGGGCGAACGGCTACACCTTC
>.|TRBJ1-5|TRBV18|.
CASSPIQVNQPQHF
TGTGCCAGCTCACCAATACAGGTCAATCAGCCCCAGCATTTT
>TRBD1|TRBJ1-1|TRBV28|.
CASINPQGRTEAFF
TGTGCCAGCATCAACCCACAGGGGCGGACTGAAGCTTTCTTT
>.|TRBJ1-1|TRBV2|once
CASSETPSAFF
TGTGCCAGCAGTGAGACACCTTCGGCTTTCTTT
>.|TRBJ1-2|TRBV29-1|.
CSVGQDLRGYTF
TGCAGCGTTGGACAGGACCTTAGAGGCTACACCTTC
>.|TRBJ1-4|TRBV6-6|.
CASSYTATNEKLFF
TGTGCCAGCAGTTACACAGCAACTAATGAAAAACTGTTTTTT
>.|TRBJ1-3|TRBV2|few
CASTRGSGNTIYF
TGTGCCAGCACGCGTGGGTCTGGAAACACCATATATTTT
>TRBD2|TRBJ2-7|TRBV6-5|.
CASSYGTSHEQYF
TGTGCCAGCAGTTACGGGACTAGCCACGAGCAGTACTTC
>TRBD2|TRBJ2-1|TRBV18|.
CASSPWRAGFSYNEQFF
TGTGCCAGCTCACCATGGAGAGCGGGGTTCTCCTACAATGAGCAGTTCTTC